The rows below give T cell receptor beta chains drawn from one sample of a study of regulatory T cells in long-lasting Graves disease. In TCRdb, the multiplex PCR reads were re-called with MiXCR into one record per CDR3 protein. The table includes 350,000 to 500,000 distinct CDR3 sequences, about 17% detected once. Separately, the same data were catalogued under a study of T cells in Graves' hyperthyroidism and ophthalmopathy.

Sequenced here: peripheral blood mononuclear cells (PBMCs), sampled at new diagnosis, from a patient treated with antithyroid drugs. The receptor source for this set is a young woman with Graves disease. Both conserved end residues are part of each CDR3. A D gene is named only where the DNA matches it firmly. Part of the rows lack a size; the others show once, few, many or a class for expanded clones.

j_gene,d_gene,v_gene,len,abundance,CDR3aa,CDR3nt
TRBJ1-2,NA,TRBV19,13,NA,CASSLPSSGGYTF,TGTGCCAGTAGTCTCCCCAGCTCTGGGGGCTACACCTTC
TRBJ1-2,NA,TRBV18,15,NA,CASSPSTGGASGYTF,TGTGCCAGCTCACCATCCACGGGGGGGGCTTCCGGCTACACCTTC
TRBJ2-6,NA,TRBV28,13,few,CASRPHGANVLTF,TGTGCCAGCAGGCCCCATGGGGCCAACGTCCTGACTTTC
TRBJ2-7,NA,TRBV4-1,15,few,CASSQGVRTSYEQYF,TGCGCCAGCAGCCAAGGGGTCAGGACCTCCTACGAGCAGTACTTC
TRBJ2-1,TRBD2,TRBV12-3/TRBV12-4,16,many,CASSSLAGGGYNEQFF,TGTGCCAGCAGTTCACTAGCGGGAGGAGGGTACAATGAGCAGTTCTTC
TRBJ1-5,TRBD1,TRBV12-3/TRBV12-4,15,NA,CASTLRGTGEQPQHF,TGTGCCAGCACTCTACGTGGGACAGGGGAACAGCCCCAGCATTTT
TRBJ2-3,NA,TRBV20-1,16,many,CSADPSARTSTDTQYF,TGCAGTGCTGACCCTAGCGCAAGAACTAGCACAGATACGCAGTATTTT
TRBJ2-1,TRBD1,TRBV11-2,17,many,CASSSIPGTGGYNEQFF,TGTGCCAGCAGCTCAATTCCCGGGACAGGGGGCTACAATGAGCAGTTCTTC
TRBJ2-7,TRBD2,TRBV7-2,17,few,CASSYSGTSGGTYEQYF,TGTGCCAGCAGCTACTCCGGGACTAGCGGGGGGACCTACGAGCAGTACTTC
TRBJ2-2,NA,TRBV7-9,15,NA,CASSLLSLGTGELFF,TGTGCCAGCAGCTTACTGTCCCTCGGAACCGGGGAGCTGTTTTTT
TRBJ2-3,NA,TRBV5-1,18,few,CASSLFRSGNLLTDTQYF,TGCGCCAGCAGCTTGTTTCGAAGCGGAAATCTACTTACAGATACGCAGTATTTT
TRBJ1-3,TRBD1,TRBV6-2/TRBV6-3,16,NA,CASSPRQGVTGNTIYF,TGTGCCAGCAGCCCCCGACAGGGTGTAACTGGAAACACCATATATTTT
TRBJ2-7,NA,TRBV6-1,12,many,CASSDSTYEQYF,TGTGCCAGCAGCGACAGCACCTACGAGCAGTACTTC
TRBJ2-3,NA,TRBV7-2,14,many,CASSLARGSDTQYF,TGTGCCAGCAGCTTAGCCAGGGGCTCAGATACGCAGTATTTT
TRBJ1-2,TRBD1,TRBV20-1,13,few,CSADTGQNYGYTF,TGCAGTGCCGACACGGGACAGAACTATGGCTACACCTTC
TRBJ2-7,NA,TRBV2,15,many,CASSATGTKPNEQYF,TGTGCCAGCAGTGCGACCGGGACAAAGCCAAATGAGCAGTACTTC
TRBJ1-1,NA,TRBV24-1,13,many,CATRGVPGTEAFF,TGTGCCACCAGAGGGGTTCCGGGCACTGAAGCTTTCTTT
TRBJ2-1,NA,TRBV11-2,18,many,CASSLAMRGSYFYNEQFF,TGTGCCAGCAGCTTAGCAATGAGGGGGAGCTACTTCTACAATGAGCAGTTCTTC
TRBJ1-1,NA,TRBV7-2,13,few,CASSPQVNTEAFF,TGTGCCAGCAGCCCGCAGGTCAACACTGAAGCTTTCTTT
TRBJ2-3,NA,TRBV20-1,11,many,CSARLGDTQYF,TGCAGTGCTAGATTGGGAGATACGCAGTATTTT
TRBJ2-5,NA,TRBV2,12,many,CASSTSTETQYF,TGTGCCAGCAGTACTAGCACAGAGACCCAGTACTTC
TRBJ2-2,NA,TRBV18,17,NA,CASSPRLLGQNTGELFF,TGTGCCAGCTCACCACGCCTTTTGGGACAGAACACCGGGGAGCTGTTTTTT
TRBJ2-1,NA,TRBV20-1,12,many,CSAREGAREQFF,TGCAGTGCTAGAGAAGGGGCTAGGGAGCAGTTCTTC
TRBJ1-5,NA,TRBV30,13,NA,CAWSGKGSQPQHF,TGTGCCTGGAGTGGAAAAGGTAGTCAGCCCCAGCATTTT
TRBJ2-3,NA,TRBV15,14,many,CATSISPTRDTQYF,TGTGCCACCAGCATTTCCCCGACGCGGGATACGCAGTATTTT
TRBJ2-3,NA,TRBV7-3,12,many,CASSAHTDTQYF,TGTGCCAGCAGCGCCCACACAGATACGCAGTATTTT
TRBJ2-7,TRBD2,TRBV20-1,15,few,CSASILAGGAYEQYF,TGCAGTGCTAGCATCCTAGCGGGAGGGGCCTACGAGCAGTACTTC
TRBJ2-1,TRBD2,TRBV7-9,15,NA,CASSLWLAGTNEQFF,TGTGCCAGCAGCTTATGGCTAGCGGGTACCAATGAGCAGTTCTTC
TRBJ2-7,NA,TRBV24-1,11,NA,CATSDGGEQYF,TGTGCCACCAGTGATGGGGGTGAGCAGTACTTC
TRBJ1-5,NA,TRBV28,15,NA,CASSLYPGSGEPQHF,TGTGCCAGCAGTTTATACCCGGGCTCGGGCGAGCCCCAGCATTTT
TRBJ2-2,NA,TRBV11-2,17,many,CASSLEVTGPNTGELFF,TGTGCCAGCAGCTTAGAGGTGACGGGTCCGAACACCGGGGAGCTGTTTTTT
TRBJ2-1,TRBD2,TRBV20-1,13,NA,CSATGLAGVAQFF,TGCAGTGCCACGGGACTAGCGGGAGTTGCGCAGTTCTTC
TRBJ2-1,NA,TRBV20-1,14,NA,CSARTAPFRDEQFF,TGCAGTGCGCGGACCGCTCCGTTTAGGGATGAGCAGTTCTTC
TRBJ2-5,NA,TRBV6-2/TRBV6-3,14,many,CASVLGRIQETQYF,TGTGCCAGCGTCTTGGGACGGATCCAAGAGACCCAGTACTTC
TRBJ2-7,NA,TRBV28,15,many,CASSLWPQGEAEQYF,TGTGCCAGCAGTTTGTGGCCCCAGGGGGAGGCCGAGCAGTACTTC
TRBJ2-3,NA,TRBV7-6,16,few,CASSLSGRGFGDTQYF,TGTGCCAGCAGCTTATCTGGTCGGGGGTTTGGAGATACGCAGTATTTT
TRBJ2-7,NA,TRBV7-2,15,many,CASSFMVGASYEQYF,TGTGCCAGCAGCTTTATGGTGGGGGCCTCCTACGAGCAGTACTTC
TRBJ2-5,NA,TRBV7-2,14,many,CASSSFGLQETQYF,TGTGCCAGCAGCTCCTTCGGACTACAAGAGACCCAGTACTTC
TRBJ2-7,TRBD1,TRBV20-1,14,few,CSAIRRGLDYEQYF,TGCAGTGCTATACGCAGGGGGCTAGACTACGAGCAGTACTTC
TRBJ1-3,NA,TRBV3-1,13,many,CASSHGAGNTIYF,TGTGCCAGCAGCCATGGGGCTGGAAACACCATATATTTT
TRBJ2-7,NA,TRBV6-2/TRBV6-3,15,few,CASSQRGQNSYEQYF,TGTGCCAGCAGTCAACGTGGACAAAACTCCTACGAGCAGTACTTC
TRBJ1-1,NA,TRBV28,15,few,CASYPPPSGNTEAFF,TGTGCCAGCTATCCCCCCCCTTCAGGAAACACTGAAGCTTTCTTT
TRBJ2-2,NA,TRBV2,14,few,CASSVQGSTGELFF,TGTGCCAGCAGTGTGCAGGGATCCACCGGGGAGCTGTTTTTT
TRBJ1-4,NA,TRBV20-1,14,many,CSARDSGSPVKLFF,TGCAGTGCTAGAGATTCAGGGAGCCCGGTAAAACTGTTTTTT
TRBJ1-2,NA,TRBV27,12,NA,CASSSDGYGYTF,TGTGCCAGCAGCTCGGATGGATATGGCTACACCTTC
TRBJ2-3,NA,TRBV7-9,15,NA,CASSLTLGDTDTQYF,TGTGCCAGCAGCTTAACCCTAGGGGACACAGATACGCAGTATTTT
TRBJ1-1,NA,TRBV19,15,NA,CASSTMTFLNTEAFF,TGTGCCAGTAGTACCATGACATTCTTGAACACTGAAGCTTTCTTT
TRBJ2-2,TRBD1,TRBV7-9,19,NA,CASKQAGPGQGVTTGELFF,TGTGCCAGCAAGCAAGCGGGCCCTGGACAGGGGGTTACCACCGGGGAGCTGTTTTTT
TRBJ1-1,NA,TRBV18,17,many,CASSPSVVGRKNTEAFF,TGTGCCAGCTCACCAAGCGTGGTGGGCAGAAAGAACACTGAAGCTTTCTTT
TRBJ1-6,NA,TRBV9,15,NA,CASSPSRGDISPLHF,TGTGCCAGCAGCCCGTCCCGGGGTGATATTTCACCCCTCCACTTT
TRBJ2-3,TRBD2,TRBV12-3/TRBV12-4,16,NA,CASTRRTSGKTDTQYF,TGTGCCAGCACCCGGAGGACTAGCGGGAAAACAGATACGCAGTATTTT
TRBJ2-3,TRBD2,TRBV4-2,17,NA,CASSQGIAGLSTDTQYF,TGTGCCAGCAGCCAAGGTATAGCGGGCTTGTCCACAGATACGCAGTATTTT
TRBJ2-1,NA,TRBV24-1,14,NA,CATSGPNSYNEQFF,TGTGCCACCAGTGGACCGAACTCCTACAATGAGCAGTTCTTC
TRBJ2-1,TRBD2,TRBV5-1,15,few,CASRGRPSGSDEQFF,TGCGCCAGCAGGGGTAGGCCTAGCGGGAGTGATGAGCAGTTCTTC
TRBJ2-5,TRBD2,TRBV28,17,few,CASSLNLAGGPPETQYF,TGTGCCAGCAGCCTTAACCTAGCGGGAGGGCCTCCGGAGACCCAGTACTTC
TRBJ1-1,NA,TRBV7-8,12,many,CASSLTRSEAFF,TGTGCCAGCAGCTTGACCCGAAGTGAAGCTTTCTTT
TRBJ2-3,TRBD1,TRBV25-1,17,NA,CASSEYKGQGATDTQYF,TGTGCCAGCAGTGAATATAAGGGACAGGGGGCCACAGATACGCAGTATTTT
TRBJ1-2,NA,TRBV27,14,many,CASSLAGVNYGYTF,TGTGCCAGCAGCCTCGCGGGGGTCAACTATGGCTACACCTTC